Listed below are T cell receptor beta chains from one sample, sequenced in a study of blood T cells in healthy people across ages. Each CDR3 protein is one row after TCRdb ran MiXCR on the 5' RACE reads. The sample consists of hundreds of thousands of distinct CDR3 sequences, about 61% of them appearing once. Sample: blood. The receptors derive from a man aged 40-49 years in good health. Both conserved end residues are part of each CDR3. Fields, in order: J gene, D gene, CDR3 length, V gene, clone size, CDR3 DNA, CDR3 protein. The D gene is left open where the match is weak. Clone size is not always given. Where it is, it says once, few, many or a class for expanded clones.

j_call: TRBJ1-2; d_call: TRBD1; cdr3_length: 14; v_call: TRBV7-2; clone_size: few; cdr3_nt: TGTGCCAGCAGCATACAGGGGTCGAACTATGGCTACACCTTC; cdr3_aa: CASSIQGSNYGYTF
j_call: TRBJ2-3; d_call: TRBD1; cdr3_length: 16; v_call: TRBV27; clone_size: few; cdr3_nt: TGTGCCAGCAGCCACATCCGGACAGGGGGCACAGATACGCAGTATTTT; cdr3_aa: CASSHIRTGGTDTQYF
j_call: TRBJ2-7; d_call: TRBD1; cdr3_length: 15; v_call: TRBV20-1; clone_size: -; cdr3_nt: TGCAGTGCCACCGACTACAGGGGGCAGGTTAGCGAGCAGTACTTC; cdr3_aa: CSATDYRGQVSEQYF
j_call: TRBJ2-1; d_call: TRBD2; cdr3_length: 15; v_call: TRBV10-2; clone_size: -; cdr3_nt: TGCGCCAGCAGGCCACTAGCGGGGAGCCCCAATGAGCAGTTCTTC; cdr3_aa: CASRPLAGSPNEQFF
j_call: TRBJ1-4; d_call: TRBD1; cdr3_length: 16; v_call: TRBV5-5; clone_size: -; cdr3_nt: TGTGCCAGCAGCGTGACAACCGGGACAGGGGTGGAAAAACTGTTTTTT; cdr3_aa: CASSVTTGTGVEKLFF
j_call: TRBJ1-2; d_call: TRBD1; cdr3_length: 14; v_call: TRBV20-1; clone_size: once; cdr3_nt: TGCAGTGCTCGACCGGGACAGGGAGGCTATGGCTACACCTTC; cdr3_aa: CSARPGQGGYGYTF
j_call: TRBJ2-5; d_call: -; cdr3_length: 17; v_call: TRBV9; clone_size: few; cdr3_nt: TGTGCCAGCAGCGTTGGGGCCGGTCTATCTTTACAAGAGACCCAGTACTTC; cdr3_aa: CASSVGAGLSLQETQYF
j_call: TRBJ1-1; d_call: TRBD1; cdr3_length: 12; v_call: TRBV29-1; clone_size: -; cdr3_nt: TGCAGCGCTATGACAGGGGACACTGAAGCTTTCTTT; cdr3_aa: CSAMTGDTEAFF
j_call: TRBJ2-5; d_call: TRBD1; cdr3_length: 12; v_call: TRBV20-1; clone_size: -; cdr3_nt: TGCAGTGCTTCCGGGACAGGGGGGACCCAGTACTTC; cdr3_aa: CSASGTGGTQYF
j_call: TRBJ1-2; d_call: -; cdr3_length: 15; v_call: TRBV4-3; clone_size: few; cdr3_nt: TGCGCCAGCAGCCAAGGGGGGAGCGTTCGCTATGGCTACACCTTC; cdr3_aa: CASSQGGSVRYGYTF
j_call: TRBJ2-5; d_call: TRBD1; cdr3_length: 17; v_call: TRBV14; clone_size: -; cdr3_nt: TGTGCCAACAGCCAAGATCACGGGGACAGACGCCAAGAGACCCAGTACTTC; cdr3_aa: CANSQDHGDRRQETQYF
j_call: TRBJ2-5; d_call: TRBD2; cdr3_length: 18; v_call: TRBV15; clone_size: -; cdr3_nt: TGTGCCACCAGCAGAGAATCAGGGCAGCGGGGGAGCTTCCAGACCCAGTACTTC; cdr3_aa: CATSRESGQRGSFQTQYF
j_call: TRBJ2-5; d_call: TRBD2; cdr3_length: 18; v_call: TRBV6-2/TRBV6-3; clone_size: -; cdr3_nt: TGTGCCAGCAGTTACGATAGGCTAGCGGGACAACGGCAAGAGACCCAGTACTTC; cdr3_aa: CASSYDRLAGQRQETQYF
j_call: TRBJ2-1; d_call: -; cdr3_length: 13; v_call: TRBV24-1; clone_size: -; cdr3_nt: TGTGCCACCAGTGATTTGAACTCCGATGAGCAGTTCTTC; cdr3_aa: CATSDLNSDEQFF
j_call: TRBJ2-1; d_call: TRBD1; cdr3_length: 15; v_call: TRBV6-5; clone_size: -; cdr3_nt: TGTGCCAGCAGTTCTATGGGGGGACAGGCCAATGAGCAGTTCTTC; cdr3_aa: CASSSMGGQANEQFF
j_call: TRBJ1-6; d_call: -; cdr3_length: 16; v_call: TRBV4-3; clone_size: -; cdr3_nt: TGCGCCAGCAGCCAAGATCTGGGACAACTTAATTCACCCCTCCACTTT; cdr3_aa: CASSQDLGQLNSPLHF
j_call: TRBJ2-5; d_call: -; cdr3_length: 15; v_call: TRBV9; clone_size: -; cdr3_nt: TGTGCCAGCAGCGTAGCTCCAGGGAGCGGAGAGACCCAGTACTTC; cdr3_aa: CASSVAPGSGETQYF
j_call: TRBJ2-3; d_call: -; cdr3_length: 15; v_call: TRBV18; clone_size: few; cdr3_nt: TGTGCCAGCTCACCTAAAGCGGAATCCACAGATACGCAGTATTTT; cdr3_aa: CASSPKAESTDTQYF
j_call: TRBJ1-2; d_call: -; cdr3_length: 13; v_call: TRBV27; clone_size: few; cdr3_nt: TGTGCCAGCAGTTTCGGGGGGTTATATGGCTACACCTTC; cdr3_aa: CASSFGGLYGYTF
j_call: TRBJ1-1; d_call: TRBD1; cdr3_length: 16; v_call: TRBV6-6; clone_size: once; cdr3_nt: TGTGCCAGCAGTGTCCGGGACAGGGGCATGAACACTGAAGCTTTCTTT; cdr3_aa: CASSVRDRGMNTEAFF
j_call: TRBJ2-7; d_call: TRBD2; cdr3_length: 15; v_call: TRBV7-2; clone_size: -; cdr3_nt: TGTGCCAGCAGACGTCAAACTAGCGGGAGTCCCGAGCAGTACTTC; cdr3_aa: CASRRQTSGSPEQYF
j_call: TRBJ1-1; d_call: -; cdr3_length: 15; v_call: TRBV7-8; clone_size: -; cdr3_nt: TGTGCCAGCAGCCCGGGGGTATGGGAGAACACTGAAGCTTTCTTT; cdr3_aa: CASSPGVWENTEAFF
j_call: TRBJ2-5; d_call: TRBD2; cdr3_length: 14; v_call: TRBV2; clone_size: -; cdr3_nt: TGTGCCAGCAGCCCTCTAGCGGGATCAGAGACCCAGTACTTC; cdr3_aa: CASSPLAGSETQYF
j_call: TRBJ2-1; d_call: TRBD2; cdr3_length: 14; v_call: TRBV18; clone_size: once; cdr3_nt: TGTGCCACCCAGACTAGCGGGAGATACAATGAGCAGTTCTTC; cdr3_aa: CATQTSGRYNEQFF
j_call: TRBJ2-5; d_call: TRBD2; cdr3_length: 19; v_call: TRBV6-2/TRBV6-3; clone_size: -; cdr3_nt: TGTGCCAGCAGACGAAAACCGGGACTAGCGGGAGGGCCGAGGGAGACCCAGTACTTC; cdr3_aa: CASRRKPGLAGGPRETQYF
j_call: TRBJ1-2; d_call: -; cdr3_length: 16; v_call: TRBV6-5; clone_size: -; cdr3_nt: TGTGCCAGCAGTCTTGGACCACGGGGAGCTAACTATGGCTACACCTTC; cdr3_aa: CASSLGPRGANYGYTF
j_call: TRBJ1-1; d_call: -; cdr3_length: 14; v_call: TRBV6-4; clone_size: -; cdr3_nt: TGTGCCAGCAGTCCGGACCAGAACGGGAGAGAAGCTTTCTTT; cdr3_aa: CASSPDQNGREAFF
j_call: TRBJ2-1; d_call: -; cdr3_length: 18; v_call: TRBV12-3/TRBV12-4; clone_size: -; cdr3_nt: TGTGCCAGTACTTCCCTAGTATTACGGCAAGACTCCTACAATGAGCAGTTCTTC; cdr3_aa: CASTSLVLRQDSYNEQFF
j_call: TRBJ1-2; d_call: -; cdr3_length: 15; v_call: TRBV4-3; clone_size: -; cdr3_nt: TGCGCCAGCAGCCAAGAGGGGATGAACAGGGCTGGCTACACCTTC; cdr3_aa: CASSQEGMNRAGYTF
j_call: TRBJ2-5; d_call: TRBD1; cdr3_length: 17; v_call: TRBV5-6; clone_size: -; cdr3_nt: TGTGCCAGCAGCCAGATCATAGGACAGGGGATAAGGGAGACCCAGTACTTC; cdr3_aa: CASSQIIGQGIRETQYF
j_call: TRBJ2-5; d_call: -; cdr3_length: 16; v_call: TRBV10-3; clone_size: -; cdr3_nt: TGTGCCATCAGTGAGTCGGGAATAGGGGGACAAGAGACCCAGTCCTTC; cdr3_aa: CAISESGIGGQETQSF
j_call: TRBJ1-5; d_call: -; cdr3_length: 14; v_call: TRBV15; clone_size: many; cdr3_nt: TGTGCCACCAGCACCGGGACCCTGAATCAGCCCCAGCATTTT; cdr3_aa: CATSTGTLNQPQHF
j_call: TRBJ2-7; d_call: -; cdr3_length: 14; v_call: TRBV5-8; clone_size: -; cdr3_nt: TGTGCCAGCAGCTCGTACAGGGCCTCCTACGAGCAGTACTTC; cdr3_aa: CASSSYRASYEQYF
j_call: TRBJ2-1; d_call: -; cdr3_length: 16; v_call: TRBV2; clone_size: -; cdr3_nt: TGTGCCAGCAGTGAATATGGGATAAAACCCAACAATGAGCAGTTCTTC; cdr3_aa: CASSEYGIKPNNEQFF
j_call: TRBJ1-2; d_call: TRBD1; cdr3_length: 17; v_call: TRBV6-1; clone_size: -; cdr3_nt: TGTGCCAGCACCTCATTAGGACAGGGCCGAGCTAACTATGGCTACACCTTC; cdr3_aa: CASTSLGQGRANYGYTF
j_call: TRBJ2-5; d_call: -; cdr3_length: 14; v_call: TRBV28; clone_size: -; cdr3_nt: TGTGCCAGCATGAGAACAGGGTTTCCCAATGAGCAGTACTTC; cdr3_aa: CASMRTGFPNEQYF
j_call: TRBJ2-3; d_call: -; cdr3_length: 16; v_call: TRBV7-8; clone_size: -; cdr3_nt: TGTGCCAGCAGCTTAGGGCCGGGAATGCGCACAGATACGCAGTATTTT; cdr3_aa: CASSLGPGMRTDTQYF
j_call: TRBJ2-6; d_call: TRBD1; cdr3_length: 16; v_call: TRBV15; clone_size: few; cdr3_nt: TGTGCCACCAGCAAGGACAGGAACTCTGGGGCCAACGTCCCGACTTTC; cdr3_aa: CATSKDRNSGANVPTF
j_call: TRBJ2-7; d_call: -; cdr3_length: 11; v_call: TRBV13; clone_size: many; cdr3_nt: TGTGCCAGCAGCTTTGGAAACGAGCAGTACTTC; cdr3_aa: CASSFGNEQYF
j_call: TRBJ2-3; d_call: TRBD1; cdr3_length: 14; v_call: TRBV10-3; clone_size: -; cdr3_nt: TGTGCCATCAGTGAGGGGACAGGGGGAGATACGCAGTATTTT; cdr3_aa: CAISEGTGGDTQYF
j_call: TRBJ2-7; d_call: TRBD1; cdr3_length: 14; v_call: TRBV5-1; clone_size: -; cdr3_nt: TGCGCCAGCACCCCGGAGACAGGGTATTACGAGCAGTACTTC; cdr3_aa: CASTPETGYYEQYF